These 23 T cell receptor beta chains share one sample of origin, sequenced in a study of T cell repertoires in cytomegalovirus infection. TCRdb passed the reads through MiXCR, listing each CDR3 protein once. The table shows 400,000 to 600,000 distinct CDR3 sequences, with approximately 46% occurring only once. Their antigen targets remain unknown. The sample in question was cultured PBMCs, obtained from culture after CMV antigen stimulation. The origin of the receptors is a human donor in good health (CMV status not recorded). Some clones in this sample may be carry-over from other donors' samples.

A few counts support this clonotype. This sequence joins TRBV11-2 and TRBJ2-2; D remains ambiguous. Germline V gives CDR1 SGHAT, CDR2 FQNNGV. The CDR3 is 14 amino acids. Trimming removed 5 bases from V and 5 bases from J, with 12 bases in between. CDR3 sequence: CASSNGPSTGELFF. The CDR3 bases are TGTGCCAGCAGCAACGGACCGAGTACCGGGGAGCTGTTTTTT.

In this sample, this clonotype turned up a few times. J is TRBJ2-2 and V is TRBV6-2 or TRBV6-3; TRBD1 agrees at 12 bases. The germline gives CDR1 MNHEY, CDR2 SVGEGT. The trim removed 5 bases at V and 6 bases at J, leaving 7 bases unmatched. The CDR3 totals 16 residues. The CDR3 is CASSTLGQGASGELFF. As DNA, the CDR3 is TGTGCCAGCAGTACGCTGGGACAGGGGGCGTCCGGGGAGCTGTTTTTT.

V gene TRBV29-1 combines with J gene TRBJ2-1, with 12 bases matching TRBD2. Germline assignment: CDR1 SQVTM and CDR2 ANQGSEA. Unmatched junction bases numbered 12, after V lost 6 bases and J lost 0 bases. The CDR3 totals 18 residues. The CDR3 DNA follows: TGCAGCGTGGTTCAACGCGGACTAGCGGGGAACTCCTACAATGAGCAGTTCTTC. It yields the protein CSVVQRGLAGNSYNEQFF.

This clonotype was detected only a few times. V usage is TRBV7-9 and J usage is TRBJ2-1; 7 nucleotides align to TRBD2. Germline trimming cut 5 bases from V and 9 bases from J; bases unmatched to any gene: 19. From germline, CDR1 is SEHNR and CDR2 FQNEAQ (reference sequence). This CDR3 region has 17 residues. The CDR3 is CASSPPMGGRISGEQFF. In DNA, the CDR3 is TGTGCCAGCAGCCCTCCGATGGGCGGGAGAATATCTGGTGAGCAGTTCTTC.

The chain uses TRBV12-3 or TRBV12-4 and TRBJ2-4, with D possibly TRBD2 on 6 matching bases. The CDR3 is made up of 13 amino acids. The V end lost 5 bases, the J end lost 9 bases, and 14 bases lay between the germline ends. CDR3 residues: CASSPGLPPIQYF. In DNA form, the CDR3 reads TGTGCCAGCAGTCCGGGACTCCCCCCCATTCAGTACTTC.

The chain recombines TRBV19 with TRBJ2-7, with 8 nucleotides matching TRBD1. V dropped 3 bases and J dropped 3; count of bases not matched to a gene: 10. Per the germline V gene, CDR1 is LNHDA and CDR2 is SQIVND (reference sequence). This CDR3 is built from 16 residues. CDR3 in amino acids: CASSILRTGNLYEQYF. For the CDR3, the DNA is TGTGCCAGTAGTATCCTGCGGACAGGGAACCTCTACGAGCAGTACTTC.

The V gene is TRBV12-3 or TRBV12-4, the J gene TRBJ1-5, with D possibly matching TRBD1 (5 bases). Trimming stripped 7 bases from V and 3 bases from J, with 13 bases between. The length of the CDR3 is 14 residues. The CDR3 spells CASTMGGFNQPQHF. Written as DNA, the CDR3 is TGTGCCAGCACTATGGGGGGGTTCAATCAGCCCCAGCATTTT.

The chain links TRBV5-4 to TRBJ2-3; either TRBD1 or TRBD2 may fit D (6 bases each). Trimming pared 4 bases from V and 4 bases from J, leaving 16 bases between. CDR1 is SGHNT and CDR2 is YYREEE in the germline V gene (reference sequence). CDR3 length: 15 amino acids. The CDR3 is CASSPEGGPSDTQYF. DNA for the CDR3: TGTGCCAGCAGCCCCGAAGGGGGGCCCTCAGATACGCAGTATTTT.

This chain uses TRBV7-4 with TRBJ2-7; D possibly corresponds to TRBD2 (5 bases). The CDR3 covers 15 residues. Germline assignment: CDR1 SGHVT and CDR2 SQSDAQ. Trimming shortened V by 1 base and J by 3 bases, and 13 bases separated the two germline ends. The CDR3: CASSLGPGSIYEQYF. CDR3 DNA: TGTGCCAGCAGCTTAGGCCCGGGGAGCATCTACGAGCAGTACTTC.

This chain uses TRBV5-4 with TRBJ1-6; 7 nucleotides line up with TRBD1. The J segment lost 6 bases and the V segment lost 4 bases, leaving 10 bases of the junction unmatched. The CDR3 is 16 amino acids. From germline, CDR1 is SGHNT and CDR2 YYREEE (reference sequence). This CDR3 reads CASSPAAGGTNSPLHF. Written as DNA, the CDR3 is TGTGCCAGCAGCCCGGCGGCAGGGGGGACTAATTCACCCCTCCACTTT. Supplemented by reference TRBV5-4 and TRBJ1-6, the full variable domain reads ETGVTQSPTHLIKTRGQQVTLRCSSQSGHNTVSWYQQALGQGPQFIFQYYREEENGRGNFPPRFSGLQFPNYSSELNVNALELDDSALYLCASSPAAGGTNSPLHFGNGTRLTVT.

This clonotype was seen only a few times. The V gene is TRBV11-2, the J gene TRBJ2-7, with TRBD2 as a possible D gene (5 bases). This CDR3 region has 16 residues. The germline V gene encodes CDR1 SGHAT and CDR2 FQNNGV. The germline V and J ends were trimmed by 2 bases and 0 bases, with 14 bases remaining between them. This chain's CDR3 is CASSLRARLASYEQYF. CDR3 DNA: TGTGCCAGCAGCTTAAGGGCTAGGCTAGCCTCCTACGAGCAGTACTTC.

Only a few counts were recorded for this clonotype. The V call is TRBV7-2, the J call TRBJ1-5, with D perhaps matching TRBD1 (5 bases). Germline V gene lookup returns CDR1 SGHTA and CDR2 FQGNSA. Trimming pared 1 base from V and 0 bases from J, leaving 13 bases between. The CDR3 has 17 amino acids. Written as DNA, the CDR3 is TGTGCCAGCAGCTTAGGGTACGGGGGTAATAGCAATCAGCCCCAGCATTTT. Translating gives CASSLGYGGNSNQPQHF.

The chain combines TRBV27 with TRBJ2-1, with D uncertain. This CDR3 spans 15 amino acids. From germline, CDR1 is MNHEY and CDR2 SMNVEV (reference sequence). Trimming left V 0 bases short and J 6 bases short, with 12 bases between. The CDR3 protein is CASSLSQESVNEQFF. Here the CDR3 DNA reads TGTGCCAGCAGTTTATCGCAGGAAAGTGTCAATGAGCAGTTCTTC.

A few counts support this clonotype. This chain joins TRBV4-1 and TRBJ2-4; 9 bases line up with TRBD2. The V and J ends lost 1 base and 1 base, in that order; junction bases with no gene match: 8. Germline assignment: CDR1 MGHRA and CDR2 YSYEKL. This CDR3 has 18 amino acids. CDR3 protein: CASSQVGLAGTAKNIQYF. The CDR3 DNA reads as TGCGCCAGCAGCCAAGTTGGGCTAGCGGGGACCGCCAAAAACATTCAGTACTTC.

In its sample, this clonotype was seen a few times. This rearrangement joins TRBV4-2 to TRBJ1-1; possible D gene TRBD1, 6 bases. With 0 bases removed from V and 10 bases from J, the gap between germline ends came to 21 bases. Germline V gives CDR1 LGHNA, CDR2 YNFKEQ. The CDR3 length is 16 residues. The DNA for the CDR3 is TGTGCCAGCAGCCAAGATTCGTGGGACAAAAAAATGGGAGCTTTCTTT. Translated, it gives CASSQDSWDKKMGAFF.

The gene calls are TRBV20-1 and TRBJ2-1; D is unclear. V lost 6 bases and J lost 10, with 10 bases in between. The CDR3 runs 10 residues. Germline V lookup: CDR1 DFQATT, CDR2 SNEGSKA (reference sequence). In DNA, the CDR3 is TGCAGTGCCACTAATGCGGAGCAGTTCTTC. It codes for CSATNAEQFF.

The chain uses TRBV2 and TRBJ2-7; a weak D match, TRBD2 (6 bases). The CDR3 has 14 residues. Trimming cost V 6 bases and J 2 bases, with 14 bases left between them. CDR1 and CDR2 from the germline V gene are SNHLY and FYNNEI. Written as DNA, the CDR3 is TGTGCCAGCAGATCGCGGGAACAAGCCTACGAGCAGTACTTC. Encoded protein: CASRSREQAYEQYF.

This clonotype was seen more than once but under ten times. The chain couples TRBV12-3 or TRBV12-4 to TRBJ2-2, with TRBD2 matching over 7 bases. The CDR3 has 15 residues. After removal of 6 bases from V and 8 bases from J, the junction contained 12 bases not matched to a gene. CDR3 sequence: CASRPPTSAQGELFF. Here the CDR3 DNA reads TGTGCCAGCAGACCACCCACTAGCGCCCAGGGGGAGCTGTTTTTT.

This sequence joins TRBV10-3 and TRBJ2-5, with D possibly TRBD2 on 5 matching bases. Germline CDR1 reads ENHRY; CDR2 reads SYGVKD. The CDR3 is made up of 14 amino acids. V was shortened by 1 base and J by 1 base, with 7 bases between the two germline ends. In DNA, the CDR3 is TGTGCCATCAGTGAGTTAAGCGGCCAAGAGACCCAGTACTTC. Translated, it gives CAISELSGQETQYF.

This clonotype came up a few times. The chain uses TRBV6-6 and TRBJ2-1, with TRBD1 identical over 8 bases. This CDR3 is 14 amino acids long. The junction had 8 bases not matched to a gene; V was cut back by 6 bases and J by 7 bases. Per germline, CDR1 MNHNY and CDR2 SVGAGI (reference sequence). The CDR3: CASSYEQGGNEQFF. CDR3 nucleotides: TGTGCCAGCAGCTATGAACAGGGGGGAAATGAGCAGTTCTTC.

V usage is TRBV2 and J usage is TRBJ1-5, with D uncertain. V was shortened by 3 bases and J by 7 bases, with 10 bases between the two germline ends. Per the germline V gene, CDR1 is SNHLY and CDR2 is FYNNEI. The CDR3 is made up of 13 amino acids. The CDR3 spells CASSDEGLQPQHF. DNA of the CDR3: TGTGCCAGCAGTGATGAGGGTCTCCAGCCCCAGCATTTT.

The V and J genes are TRBV4-2 and TRBJ2-7; TRBD2 agrees at 13 bases. This CDR3 contains 18 residues. CDR1 and CDR2 (germline): LGHNA, YNFKEQ. Losses at the gene ends were 1 base for V and 7 bases for J; bases not matched to a gene: 13. The CDR3 sequence: CASSQGAPRTSGRVEQYF. The CDR3 bases are TGTGCCAGCAGCCAAGGGGCACCGCGGACTAGCGGGAGAGTTGAGCAGTACTTC.

As DNA, the CDR3 is TGTGCCAGCAGTCCCCAAACAGGGGTTAACTATGGCTACACCTTC. Its protein is CASSPQTGVNYGYTF. The J gene is TRBJ1-2, the V gene TRBV5-6, with 7 bases identical to TRBD1. Unmatched junction bases numbered 8, after V lost 5 bases and J lost 1 base. CDR3 length equals 15 residues. CDR1 and CDR2 from the germline V gene are SGHDT and YYEEEE.